A few counts support the clone carrying this T cell receptor (beta chain). These data are taken from a study of response to subunit inactivated influenza vaccine. Germline CDR1 reads MGHRA; CDR2 reads YSYEKL. There are 16 residues in the CDR3. Unmatched junction bases numbered 8, after V lost 1 base and J lost 9 bases. A single record per CDR3 protein comes from TCRdb applying MiXCR to the RT-PCR reads. The profile shows 450,000 to 500,000 distinct CDR3 sequences, about 10% of them singletons. The sequencing used PBMCs from blood, collected roughly 48 days after vaccination. The chain uses TRBV4-1 and TRBJ2-1, with 11 positions matching TRBD2. The TCR comes from a man in his forties or fifties who received an inactivated influenza vaccine. In DNA, the CDR3 is TGCGCCAGCAGCCAAGCGCTAGCGGGGGGTCGTGGTGAGCAGTTCTTC. This codes for CASSQALAGGRGEQFF.